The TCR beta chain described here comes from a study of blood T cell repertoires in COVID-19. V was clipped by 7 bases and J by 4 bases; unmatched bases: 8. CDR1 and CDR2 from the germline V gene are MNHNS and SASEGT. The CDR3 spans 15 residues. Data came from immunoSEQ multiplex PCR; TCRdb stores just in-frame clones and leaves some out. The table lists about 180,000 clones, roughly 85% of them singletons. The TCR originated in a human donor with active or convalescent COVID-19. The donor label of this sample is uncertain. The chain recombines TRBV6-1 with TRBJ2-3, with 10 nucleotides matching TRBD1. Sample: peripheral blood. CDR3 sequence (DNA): TGTGCCAGCAACGCGGGACAGGGGAGGGCAGATACGCAGTATTTT. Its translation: CASNAGQGRADTQYF.